These 2 T cell receptor beta chains came from one sample sequenced in a study of blood T cell repertoires in COVID-19. Repertoires were generated with immunoSEQ multiplex PCR, while TCRdb's copy carries only in-frame clones and drops some. The sample contains about 76,000 clones, 85% of which appear only once. The specimen was peripheral blood. The source is a man in his 60s with COVID-19, enrolled during active disease.

The chain uses TRBV30 and TRBJ2-1; TRBD2 is a possible D gene (5 bases). Trimming took 4 bases from V and 8 from J, leaving 15 bases between them. Germline loops: CDR1 GTSNPN, CDR2 SVGIG (reference sequence). The length of the CDR3 is 13 residues. The CDR3: CAWTSKWMDEQFF. CDR3 DNA: TGTGCCTGGACTAGCAAGTGGATGGATGAGCAGTTCTTC. Full variable domain (remainder filled in from reference TRBV30 and TRBJ2-1): SQTIHQWPATLVQPVGSPLSLECTVEGTSNPNLYWYRQAAGRGLQLLFYSVGIGQISSEVPQNLSASRPQDRQFILSSKKLLLSDSGFYLCAWTSKWMDEQFFGPGTRLTVL.

CDR3 coding DNA: TGTGCCAGCAGTTTTCGTAGGACCCAGTACTTC. Encoded protein: CASSFRRTQYF. The chain recombines TRBV12-3 or TRBV12-4 with TRBJ2-5, with D uncertain. The V and J ends lost 3 bases and 7 bases respectively, with 6 bases between them. The CDR3 covers 11 residues.